This T cell receptor beta chain came from a study of T cells after yellow fever vaccination (dated by TCRdb to about 2019). Regarding the research as a whole: The SMART-Seq v4 Ultra Low Input RNA kit was used to prepare libraries from fractions with low cell numbers. To follow T-cell clones before and after primary and booster YFV17D yellow fever vaccination, bulk TCR alpha and beta repertoires were sequenced over time. Two healthy male donors, one aged 18 to 30 and one aged 30 to 40 years, made up the cohort. Bulk PBMC replicates and cell subsets were isolated from blood drawn at multiple timepoints before and after both primary and secondary immunization. Overall results and qualifications from the work: After the booster, most of the clones that had expanded following primary vaccination were detected again (roughly 97% of CD4 and roughly nine tenths of CD8), which suggests that memory was broadly maintained. A small fraction of clonotypes appeared in both the CD4 and CD8 compartments, likely as a result of convergent recombination. The study included only a couple of donors, which limits how far the findings can be generalized. FACS-sorted repertoires could contain abundant contaminating clonotypes from the bulk population, so computational filtering was required. Compared with the primary T-cell response, the secondary T-cell response was faster but weaker, reaching its peak on day 5 rather than on day 15.

Measured from the cysteine to the phenylalanine, the CDR3 is 14 residues long. The kept DNA is CDR3 alone, 42 bases in frame from the first base. The trim is 3 bases for V and 5 bases for J, with a gap of 14 bases between the germline ends. CDR1 and CDR2 (SGHRS, YFSETQ) derive from the germline V gene. This clonotype has just a few counts. The specificity of this receptor is unknown. No base quality information exists; no much larger clone differs at one position. This specimen's treatment or condition label, per the study, means: live attenuated yellow fever vaccine strain. At each blood-draw timepoint, two biological replicates of bulk PBMCs were obtained. PBMCs were isolated from peripheral blood using a standard Ficoll-Paque protocol. TriZol was used to extract RNA from bulk PBMCs, from CD4 and CD8 fractions, and from dextramer-positive and dextramer-negative fractions. TCR cDNA was synthesized by 5'RACE template switching, which introduced a universal primer site and unique molecular identifiers. cDNA synthesis was primed from both the TCR alpha and TCR beta constant segments. Libraries were amplified in two PCR steps, with sample barcodes and sequencing adapters added in the second step. Sequencing of libraries was performed on Illumina HiSeq 2500 (2x100 bp) or NovaSeq (2x150 bp). The authors' analysis ran thus. Reads were demultiplexed and collapsed into UMI consensus sequences with MIGEC, and V(D)J alignment was performed with MiXCR. Vaccine-responding clonotypes were identified with edgeR using replicate PBMC samples, with FDR below 0.01 and a log2 fold change above 5 up to day 15 being required. Bulk clonotypes were assigned CD4 or CD8 identity according to which sequenced CD4 or CD8 repertoire held them at higher abundance. TCRdb trimmed public reads at Q25 via fastp, called clones via MiXCR and kept in-frame beta chains. Identical CDR3 protein sequences are pooled into one entry, listed with their most common genes and DNA. The V and J calls come from TCRdb's annotation, not from the publication. This sample has a few hundred thousand distinct CDR3 sequences in its table, and 7% to 9% of those were observed once. 17% of the sample is held by the ten biggest clonotypes.

The origin of this receptor is a man between 18 and 29 years old who received the YFV17D yellow fever vaccine. The material was PBMCs, obtained around 45 days after the first yellow fever vaccination. This chain joins TRBV5-1 to TRBJ1-1, with TRBD1 as a weak D call on 6 bases. The sequence in DNA is TGCGCCAGCAGCTCCAATCCGGGGGCGACTGAAGCTTTCTTT. This codes for CASSSNPGATEAFF.